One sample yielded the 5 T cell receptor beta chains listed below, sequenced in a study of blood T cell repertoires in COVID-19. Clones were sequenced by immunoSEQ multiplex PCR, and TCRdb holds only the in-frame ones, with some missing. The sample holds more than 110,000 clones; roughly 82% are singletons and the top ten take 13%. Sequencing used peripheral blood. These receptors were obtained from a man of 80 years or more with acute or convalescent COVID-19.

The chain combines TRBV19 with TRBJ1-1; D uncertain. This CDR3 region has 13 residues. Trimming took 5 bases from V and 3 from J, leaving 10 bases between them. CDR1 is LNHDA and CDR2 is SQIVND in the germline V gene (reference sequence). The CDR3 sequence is CASSARLHTEAFF. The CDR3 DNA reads TGTGCCAGTAGTGCCAGACTCCACACTGAAGCTTTCTTT.

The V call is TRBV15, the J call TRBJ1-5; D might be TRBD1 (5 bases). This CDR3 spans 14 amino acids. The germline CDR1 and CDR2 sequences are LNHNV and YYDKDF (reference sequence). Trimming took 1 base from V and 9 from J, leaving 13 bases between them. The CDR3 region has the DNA TGTGCCACCAGCAGAGGGGAAACAGGAAGGCCCCAGCATTTT. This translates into CATSRGETGRPQHF.

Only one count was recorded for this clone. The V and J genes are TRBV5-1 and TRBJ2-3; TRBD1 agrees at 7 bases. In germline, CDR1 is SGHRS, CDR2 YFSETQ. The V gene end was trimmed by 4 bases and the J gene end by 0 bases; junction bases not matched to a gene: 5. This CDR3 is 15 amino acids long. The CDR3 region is CASSEGAISTDTQYF. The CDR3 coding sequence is TGCGCCAGCAGCGAGGGGGCTATTAGCACAGATACGCAGTATTTT.

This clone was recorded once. CDR3 protein: CASSVDYGFQNTIYF. CDR3 in DNA: TGTGCCAGCAGCGTAGACTATGGGTTCCAAAACACCATATATTTT. The chain couples TRBV9 to TRBJ1-3; D call uncertain. Germline CDR1 SGDLS, CDR2 YYNGEE. V was clipped by 0 bases and J by 6 bases, with 13 bases between them. CDR3 size: 15 residues.

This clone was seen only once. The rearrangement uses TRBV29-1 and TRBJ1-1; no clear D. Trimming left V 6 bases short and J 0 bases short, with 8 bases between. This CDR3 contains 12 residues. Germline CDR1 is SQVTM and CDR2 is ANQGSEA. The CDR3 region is CSVQVMNTEAFF. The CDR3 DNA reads TGCAGCGTCCAGGTAATGAACACTGAAGCTTTCTTT.